The sequence of this TCR beta chain was determined in a study of shared clonotypes between healthy human individuals. Details on this clone: This specimen includes other DNA sequences encoding the same CDR3.

At deep level, the assay was performed. Genomic DNA of each subset was evenly split across several immunoSEQ plates. Produced via immunoSEQ multiplex PCR; TCRdb's table is partial and in-frame only. This table has roughly 700,000 clones, around 72% appearing once. V was trimmed by 4 bases and J by 4 bases, leaving 7 bases between them. The germline CDR1 and CDR2 sequences are SQVTM and ANQGSEA. The CDR3 is 11 residues long. This TCR came from a woman aged 25 to 45 in good health. The chain has TRBV29-1 and TRBJ1-2; maybe TRBD1 (5 bases). Sequencing was carried out using memory CD4+ T cells sorted from blood. Subset here: CD45RA-negative fraction. The CDR3 nucleotides are TGCAGCGTTGCTGGGACCTATGGCTACACCTTC. Amino acids: CSVAGTYGYTF.